This T cell receptor (beta chain) was found in a study of blood T cell repertoires in COVID-19. Libraries were prepared by immunoSEQ multiplex PCR; TCRdb keeps only in-frame clonotypes and omits some of them. The repertoire holds some 290,000 clones, about 90% seen once, with roughly a tenth in the top ten. The CDR3 is 15 residues long. The germline CDR1 and CDR2 sequences are SGHNT and YENEEA. The V and J ends lost 5 bases and 2 bases respectively, with 13 bases between them. V usage is TRBV11-3 and J usage is TRBJ1-5; D possibly corresponds to TRBD1 (5 bases). The sequence was collected from a woman in her 30s who had recovered from COVID-19. The sequencing sample was made of PBMCs or T cells enriched from blood (not recorded which). CDR3 bases: TGTGCCAGCAGCCCTCCAGGGTCAGGCAATCAGCCCCAGCATTTT. This codes for CASSPPGSGNQPQHF.